The T cell receptor beta chain described here comes from a study of cytotoxic CD8 clonotypes in ibrutinib-treated CLL. Across the whole study: The study included eleven to twelve relapsed/refractory and roughly 15 treatment-naive patients; fewer than 18 had IGHV unmutated disease.

The CDR3 loop spans 13 amino acids. Germline loops: CDR1 SEHNR, CDR2 FQNEAQ (reference sequence). The V gene lost 8 bases and the J gene lost 2 bases, with 12 bases spanning the gap. The intended depth for sequencing was 1 in 200,000 to 1 in 1 million T cells. Only in-frame clones appear in the TCRdb table, and some are missing; sequencing was by immunoSEQ multiplex PCR. The repertoire holds about 300,000 clones, with 67% as singletons. A few counts support this clone. The sample in question was PBMCs, obtained after 36 months of ibrutinib treatment. This sequence originates from a human donor with chronic lymphocytic leukemia. The V and J genes are TRBV7-9 and TRBJ1-2; perhaps TRBD1 as D (6 bases). The CDR3 DNA sequence: TGTGCCAGCGGCCTAACAGGGAACTATGGCTACACCTTC. It yields the protein CASGLTGNYGYTF.